This TCR beta chain was obtained from a study of blood T cell repertoires in COVID-19. Study in general: Donors in the United States, Italy and Spain gave samples during acute or convalescent COVID-19. Sources were T cells, B-cell-depleted T cells, or PBMCs; the material itself was cDNA or gDNA.

All enrollees were roughly 18 to 89 years old and from roughly 26 US areas. Participants reported their clinical history, and cohort assignment relied on those reports. CDR1 and CDR2 from the germline V gene are MGHRA and YSYEKL. Trimming took 2 bases from V and 3 from J, leaving 8 bases between them. The CDR3 length is 13 residues. TCRdb's table, derived via immunoSEQ multiplex PCR, lists solely in-frame clones and lacks some. The table lists around 280,000 clones, roughly 89% of them singletons. The chain links TRBV4-1 to TRBJ2-7; no definite D call. The material sequenced was PBMCs or T cells enriched from blood (not recorded which). The receptor comes from a woman under 30 with acute COVID-19. CDR3 in amino acids: CASSQPPGYEQYF. Here the CDR3 DNA reads TGCGCCAGCAGCCAACCCCCAGGCTACGAGCAGTACTTC.